The clone carrying this TCR beta chain was picked up a small number of times. No antigen is known for it. These data are taken from a study of OX40 agonist ivuxolimab in advanced cancers. Study-level background: Ivuxolimab was administered intravenously to patients at 0.01 to 10 mg/kg every 2 weeks. Those enrolled were roughly 85% male, with a mean age of around 58 years and ages from roughly 23 to 79. Study-level points and caveats: Part of the nonresponder group also had normalized T-cell clonal expansion that was low.

Some clones are missing from TCRdb's copy, which holds only in-frame ones; the method was immunoSEQ multiplex PCR. The sample has tens of thousands of clones; roughly 88% are singletons. This clonotype was sampled from an adult with an advanced solid tumor such as melanoma, head and neck, liver or kidney cancer. The sequencing here drew on CD4+ or CD8+ T cells sorted from blood, taken in a trial of the OX40 agonist ivuxolimab.

CDR3 DNA: TGTGCCAGCAGTGAACCTCTGGGAACGAAAGAGACCCAGTACTTC. The encoded protein is CASSEPLGTKETQYF. V usage is TRBV2 and J usage is TRBJ2-5; D remains unclear. The CDR3 has 15 amino acids. Germline CDR1 SNHLY, CDR2 FYNNEI. With 2 bases removed from V and 3 bases from J, the gap between germline ends came to 13 bases.